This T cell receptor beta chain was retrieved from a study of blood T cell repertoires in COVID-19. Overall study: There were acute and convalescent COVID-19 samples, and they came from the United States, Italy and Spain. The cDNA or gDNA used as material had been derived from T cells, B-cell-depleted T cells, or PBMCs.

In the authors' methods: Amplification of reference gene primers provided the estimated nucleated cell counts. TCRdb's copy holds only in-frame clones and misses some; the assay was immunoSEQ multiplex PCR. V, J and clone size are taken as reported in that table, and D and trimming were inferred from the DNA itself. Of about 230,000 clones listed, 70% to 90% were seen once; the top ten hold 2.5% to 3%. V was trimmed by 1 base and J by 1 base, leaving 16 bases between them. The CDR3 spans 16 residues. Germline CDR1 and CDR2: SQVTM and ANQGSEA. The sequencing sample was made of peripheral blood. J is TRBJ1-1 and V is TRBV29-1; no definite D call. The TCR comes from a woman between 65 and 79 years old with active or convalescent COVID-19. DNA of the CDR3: TGCAGCGTTGAAGGGGCAGAAGAGAGCCCGAACACTGAAGCTTTCTTT. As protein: CSVEGAEESPNTEAFF.